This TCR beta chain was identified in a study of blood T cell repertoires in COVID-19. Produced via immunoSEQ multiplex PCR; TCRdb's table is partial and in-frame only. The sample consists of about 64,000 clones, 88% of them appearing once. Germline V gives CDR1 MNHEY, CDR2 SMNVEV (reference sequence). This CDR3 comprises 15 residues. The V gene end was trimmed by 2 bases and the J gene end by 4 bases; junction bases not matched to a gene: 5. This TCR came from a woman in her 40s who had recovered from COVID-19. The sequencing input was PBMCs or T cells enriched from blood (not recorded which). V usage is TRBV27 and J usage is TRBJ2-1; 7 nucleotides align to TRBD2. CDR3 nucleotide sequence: TGTGCCAGCAGTTTACTGGGAGGGTCTTACAATGAGCAGTTCTTC. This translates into CASSLLGGSYNEQFF.